This T cell receptor (beta chain) was recovered during a study of T cell responses to AZD1222 COVID-19 vaccine. Study at large: Timing groups of about 4 and about 12 weeks for second doses were pooled.

TCRdb's copy holds only in-frame clones and misses some; the assay was immunoSEQ multiplex PCR. Among 90,000 to 120,000 clones listed, around nine tenths were seen once. This CDR3 region has 13 residues. From germline, CDR1 is LNHDA and CDR2 SQIVND (reference sequence). V dropped 9 bases and J dropped 4 bases, with 10 bases sitting between them. The clonotype originates from an adult in good health. This material consisted of peripheral blood, taken on day 0 of AZD1222 vaccination. The chain links TRBV19 to TRBJ1-6, with a tentative D call TRBD1 (5 bases). As DNA, the CDR3 is TGTGCCAGCGGGACGGAATATAATTCACCCCTCCACTTT. This encodes CASGTEYNSPLHF.